The 21 T cell receptor beta chains below were found in one sample sequenced in a study of shared clonotypes between healthy human individuals. The assay was immunoSEQ multiplex PCR, and TCRdb's table has in-frame clones only and misses some. The sample consists of roughly 550,000 clones, roughly 95% of them appearing once. Naive CD8 isolation took CD45RO-negative cells positively selected for CCR7 and excluded terminally differentiated effector memory CD45RA+ cells. Sequencing was carried out using naive CD8+ T cells sorted from blood. Source of these receptors: a young woman in good health.

Note on this clone: Other DNA sequences within the sample encode an identical CDR3. The chain has TRBV19 and TRBJ2-1, with 9 bases matching TRBD2. This CDR3 is built from 15 residues. Germline CDR1 LNHDA, CDR2 SQIVND (reference sequence). The V gene end was trimmed by 6 bases and the J gene end by 1 base; junction bases not matched to a gene: 4. The CDR3 DNA reads TGTGCCAGTAGCCTTAGCGGGAGTTCCTACAATGAGCAGTTCTTC. Its protein product is CASSLSGSSYNEQFF.

This clone was found once. Here the CDR3 DNA reads TGTGCCAGCAGTGGTGGGGGTTGGTTACGTAATGAAAAACTGTTTTTT. Protein: CASSGGGWLRNEKLFF. This chain links TRBV27 with TRBJ1-4; TRBD1 might be the D (5 bases). Germline loops: CDR1 MNHEY, CDR2 SMNVEV (reference sequence). V was shortened by 5 bases and J by 4 bases, with 17 bases between the two germline ends. The CDR3 extends over 16 amino acids.

The chain couples TRBV12-5 to TRBJ2-5, with 8 nucleotides matching TRBD1. V lost 6 bases and J lost 4; bases outside the gene matches: 19. The CDR3 contains 18 residues. Germline CDR1 and CDR2: LGHNT and FRNRAP. CDR3 coding DNA: TGTGCTAGTGGGCAAACTCCTACAGGGGGGAACGTTGGAGAGACCCAGTACTTC. Amino acid sequence: CASGQTPTGGNVGETQYF. Complete variable domain (other parts from reference TRBV12-5 and TRBJ2-5): DARVTQTPRHKVTEMGQEVTMRCQPILGHNTVFWYRQTMMQGLELLAYFRNRAPLDDSGMPKDRFSAEMPDATLATLKIQPSEPRDSAVYFCASGQTPTGGNVGETQYFGPGTRLLVL.

This chain uses TRBV9 with TRBJ2-1; TRBD1 matches at 7 bases. Germline lookup yields CDR1 SGDLS and CDR2 YYNGEE. J lost 4 bases, V lost 0 bases, and 4 bases had no gene match. The CDR3 is 15 residues long. CDR3 residues: CASSVETGTYNEQFF. Here the CDR3 DNA reads TGTGCCAGCAGCGTAGAGACAGGGACATACAATGAGCAGTTCTTC.

The V call is TRBV27, the J call TRBJ2-2; the D gene is possibly TRBD2 (6 bases). CDR1 MNHEY and CDR2 SMNVEV come from the germline V gene (reference sequence). V lost 3 bases and J 7 bases, leaving 12 bases between the germline ends. The CDR3 is 14 amino acids. CDR3 sequence (DNA): TGTGCCAGCAGTTTGATGGAGGGCTACGGGGAGCTGTTTTTT. Protein product: CASSLMEGYGELFF.

The chain couples TRBV9 to TRBJ2-1, with 9 bases aligning to TRBD2. The CDR3 is 16 amino acids. CDR1 SGDLS and CDR2 YYNGEE come from the germline V gene. The J segment lost 5 bases and the V segment lost 3 bases, leaving 9 bases of the junction unmatched. The DNA for the CDR3 is TGTGCCAGCAGCGAGGACGTGACTAGCGGACACAATGAGCAGTTCTTC. It encodes CASSEDVTSGHNEQFF.

The chain links TRBV19 to TRBJ2-2; D is unresolved. There are 13 residues in the CDR3. V gave up 6 bases and J gave up 1 base, with 6 bases separating them. The germline CDR1 and CDR2 sequences are LNHDA and SQIVND (reference sequence). Here the CDR3 DNA reads TGTGCCAGTAGATCACAGAACACCGGGGAGCTGTTTTTT. The encoded protein is CASRSQNTGELFF.

The CDR3 bases are TGTGCCACTAGAGGTCCCTCTCAGGAGACCCAGTACTTC. Encoded protein: CATRGPSQETQYF. This sequence joins TRBV19 and TRBJ2-5; D is unclear. The CDR3 totals 13 residues. With 10 bases removed from V and 5 bases from J, the gap between germline ends came to 17 bases. Germline V gene sequence: CDR1 LNHDA, CDR2 SQIVND (reference sequence). The full variable domain, in which reference TRBV19 and TRBJ2-5 provide the parts outside the CDR3, is DGGITQSPKYLFRKEGQNVTLSCEQNLNHDAMYWYRQDPGQGLRLIYYSQIVNDFQKGDIAEGYSVSREKKESFPLTVTSAQKNPTAFYLCATRGPSQETQYFGPGTRLLVL.

V is TRBV7-8 and J is TRBJ2-5; a weak D match, TRBD2 (5 bases). The end of the DNA aligns better with TRBJ2-7, so the J call may be wrong. The CDR3 consists of 14 residues. The V gene's germline CDR1 is SGHVS and CDR2 FQNEAQ. CDR3 DNA: TGTGCCAGCAGCTCCAAACTAGGTAACTACGAGCAGTACTTC. It translates to CASSSKLGNYEQYF.

This chain uses TRBV5-5 with TRBJ2-7; D unclear. Trimming removed 3 bases at V and 2 bases at J, with 12 bases between. The CDR3 contains 14 residues. Germline loops: CDR1 SGHKS, CDR2 YYEKEE (reference sequence). CDR3: CASSYPERTYEQYF. DNA of the CDR3: TGTGCCAGCAGCTATCCTGAGCGCACCTACGAGCAGTACTTC.

The rearrangement joins TRBV6-1 to TRBJ2-5, with TRBD1 as a possible D gene (6 bases). Looked up from germline, CDR1 is MNHNS and CDR2 is SASEGT. The ends were cut back, 7 bases at V and 3 bases at J, with 15 bases in the middle. The CDR3 is made up of 14 amino acids. As DNA, the CDR3 is TGTGCCAGCATAGTTCGGACAGCTAAAGAGACCCAGTACTTC. Amino acids: CASIVRTAKETQYF.

This rearrangement joins TRBV29-1 to TRBJ2-1; TRBD2 matches 16 bases. The CDR3 runs 18 residues. V shed 3 bases and J 5 bases; nucleotides not matched to a gene: 10. The V gene's germline CDR1 is SQVTM and CDR2 ANQGSEA. CDR3 nucleotides: TGCAGCGTTGATGCATCCGGGACTAGCGGGAGGGGACACAATGAGCAGTTCTTC. As protein: CSVDASGTSGRGHNEQFF.

The chain recombines TRBV19 with TRBJ2-2; D is uncertain. Trimming took off 2 bases at V and 3 bases at J, with 7 bases between the two ends. Germline V gene lookup returns CDR1 LNHDA and CDR2 SQIVND (reference sequence). The CDR3 runs 14 residues. The chain's CDR3 is CASSIMADTGELFF. CDR3 nucleotides: TGTGCCAGTAGTATAATGGCAGACACCGGGGAGCTGTTTTTT. The full variable domain, completed using reference TRBV19 and TRBJ2-2, is DGGITQSPKYLFRKEGQNVTLSCEQNLNHDAMYWYRQDPGQGLRLIYYSQIVNDFQKGDIAEGYSVSREKKESFPLTVTSAQKNPTAFYLCASSIMADTGELFFGEGSRLTVL.

The rearrangement uses TRBV19 and TRBJ2-5, with 10 bases identical to TRBD2. The tail of the sequence fits TRBJ2-7 better, so the J call may be wrong. The CDR3 extends over 13 amino acids. Germline CDR1 and CDR2: LNHDA and SQIVND (reference sequence). The CDR3: CASASGSSYEQYF. The CDR3 DNA sequence: TGTGCCAGTGCTAGCGGGAGCTCCTACGAGCAGTACTTC.

The rearrangement links TRBV9 to TRBJ2-7, with D tentatively TRBD2 (5 bases). Trimming left V 4 bases short and J 6 bases short, with 14 bases between. Looked up from germline, CDR1 is SGDLS and CDR2 is YYNGEE. CDR3 length: 13 amino acids. CDR3 protein: CASSSRSRGEQYF. The DNA of the CDR3 is TGTGCCAGCAGCAGCCGATCACGGGGCGAGCAGTACTTC. Complete variable domain (other parts from reference TRBV9 and TRBJ2-7): DSGVTQTPKHLITATGQRVTLRCSPRSGDLSVYWYQQSLDQGLQFLIQYYNGEERAKGNILERFSAQQFPDLHSELNLSSLELGDSALYFCASSSRSRGEQYFGPGTRLTVT.

V gene TRBV14 combines with J gene TRBJ2-2; D perhaps matches TRBD2 (5 bases). V shed 0 bases and J shed 7 bases, with 15 bases lying between them. Germline loops: CDR1 SGHDN, CDR2 FVKESK. The CDR3 is 16 residues long. CDR3 residues: CASSQETPGWVGELFF. In DNA form, the CDR3 reads TGTGCCAGCAGCCAAGAAACCCCGGGATGGGTCGGGGAGCTGTTTTTT. The variable domain in full, with the rest retrieved from reference TRBV14 and TRBJ2-2, is EAGVTQFPSHSVIEKGQTVTLRCDPISGHDNLYWYRRVMGKEIKFLLHFVKESKQDESGMPNNRFLAERTGGTYSTLKVQPAELEDSGVYFCASSQETPGWVGELFFGEGSRLTVL.

V gene TRBV19 combines with J gene TRBJ1-2, with D possibly matching TRBD1 (5 bases). Trimming pared 7 bases from V and 3 bases from J, leaving 12 bases between. CDR1 is LNHDA, CDR2 SQIVND, per germline (reference sequence). The CDR3 is 13 amino acids. The DNA for the CDR3 is TGTGCCAGTAAGGGGAGGGAAGACTATGGCTACACCTTC. Translated, it gives CASKGREDYGYTF. The full variable domain, with the rest looked up from reference TRBV19 and TRBJ1-2, is DGGITQSPKYLFRKEGQNVTLSCEQNLNHDAMYWYRQDPGQGLRLIYYSQIVNDFQKGDIAEGYSVSREKKESFPLTVTSAQKNPTAFYLCASKGREDYGYTFGSGTRLTVV.

V usage is TRBV4-1 and J usage is TRBJ2-7, with 10 bases identical to TRBD1. The CDR3 covers 17 residues. Unmatched junction bases numbered 11, after V lost 2 bases and J lost 4 bases. Germline-derived CDR1 and CDR2 are MGHRA and YSYEKL. CDR3 sequence: CASSQSPGTGVPYEQYF. DNA of the CDR3: TGCGCCAGCAGCCAATCGCCCGGGACAGGGGTTCCATACGAGCAGTACTTC.

The rearrangement links TRBV27 to TRBJ2-7; 9 nucleotides agree with TRBD1. Germline V gives CDR1 MNHEY, CDR2 SMNVEV (reference sequence). V lost 0 bases and J lost 6; bases outside the gene matches: 9. The CDR3 is 16 residues long. CDR3 region: CASSLSPGQGSGEQYF. Here the CDR3 DNA reads TGTGCCAGCAGTTTATCACCGGGACAGGGCTCCGGCGAGCAGTACTTC.

The CDR3 DNA is TGTGCCAGCAACGCCTGGGGGGGGATAGAGACCCAGTACTTC. Amino acid sequence: CASNAWGGIETQYF. The chain links TRBV9 to TRBJ2-5; 7 bases are shared with TRBD2. The germline V gene encodes CDR1 SGDLS and CDR2 YYNGEE. CDR3 length: 14 residues. V dropped 6 bases and J dropped 4; count of bases not matched to a gene: 9.

The chain combines TRBV6-5 with TRBJ2-3; no clear D. Germline V gene data show CDR1 as MNHEY and CDR2 as SVGAGI. V was trimmed by 7 bases and J by 4 bases, leaving 15 bases between them. CDR3 length: 14 residues. The CDR3 spells CASTENGPPDTQYF. For the CDR3, the DNA is TGTGCCAGCACTGAAAATGGCCCTCCAGATACGCAGTATTTT.